The source of this TCR beta chain is a study of shared clonotypes between healthy human individuals. V gave up 10 bases and J gave up 5 bases; unmatched junction bases: 15. Germline V gives CDR1 LNHDA, CDR2 SQIVND (reference sequence). The CDR3 has 15 residues. The material for each subset, its genomic DNA, was split evenly across several immunoSEQ plates. TCRdb keeps only in-frame clones here, not all; method: immunoSEQ multiplex PCR. The sample includes over a million clones, around three quarters of them seen just once. The rearrangement links TRBV19 to TRBJ2-5; TRBD1 agrees at 8 bases. This receptor was identified in a man aged 18 to 35 in good health. Some clones in this sample may be carry-over from other donors' samples. Source material: memory CD4+ T cells from PBMCs. Indicated subset: CD45RA-negative fraction. CDR3 sequence (DNA): TGTGCCACCCTAGACGGTTCAGGGGGCCTTGAGACCCAGTACTTC. Residues: CATLDGSGGLETQYF.